The T cell receptor beta chain described here comes from a study of Ad26.COV2.S vaccination and SARS-CoV-2 variants. The wider study: The vaccine Ad26.COV2.S was put into the muscle once, or twice with 56 days between. Whole-study findings and limits: For non-spike TCRs, breadth in vaccine recipients resembled that in placebo recipients. Assessments of TCR breadth and depth may have underestimated the total T cell responses.

Method: immunoSEQ multiplex PCR; TCRdb's copy keeps in-frame clones and lacks some. The data hold about 440,000 clones, with 87% observed a single time. The count of this clone is one. Its antigen is undetermined. This specimen includes other DNA sequences encoding the same CDR3. Looked up from germline, CDR1 is GTSNPN and CDR2 is SVGIG (reference sequence). This CDR3 has 12 residues. Trimming left V 0 bases short and J 6 bases short, with 7 bases between. Sample treatment: approximately 18 received Ad26.COV2.S at low or high dose, single or two shots; roughly five received placebo; per-sample allocation not given. It was on day 63 after the first vaccine or placebo injection that samples were taken. The donor was a Boston adult aged 18-55 years.

This receptor was obtained from a person between 18 and 65 years old who received the Ad26.COV2.S COVID-19 vaccine or a placebo. The rearrangement links TRBV30 to TRBJ2-3; the D is unclear. Here the sequenced sample was peripheral blood, taken in a trial of Ad26.COV2.S vaccine versus placebo. CDR3 in amino acids: CAWSVGADTQYF. CDR3 coding DNA: TGTGCCTGGAGTGTAGGAGCGGATACGCAGTATTTT. Filled out from reference TRBV30 and TRBJ2-3, the complete variable domain reads SQTIHQWPATLVQPVGSPLSLECTVEGTSNPNLYWYRQAAGRGLQLLFYSVGIGQISSEVPQNLSASRPQDRQFILSSKKLLLSDSGFYLCAWSVGADTQYFGPGTRLTVL.